These T cell receptor beta chains were read from a single sample in a study of CD8 T cells in ankylosing spondylitis. Each CDR3 protein gets one entry after TCRdb re-called the 5' RACE reads with MiXCR. The sample yields some 150,000 distinct CDR3 sequences, roughly 44% seen once. The sample comprised synovial fluid, either unsorted or a sorted T cell fraction (not recorded which). These receptors all come from a male donor with ankylosing spondylitis. Both conserved end residues are part of each CDR3. D genes are given only for firm matches. Some rows have no size entry. The others give once, few or many, or a class for an expanded clone.

15	TRBV4-3	.	.	TRBJ2-1	CASSQGWELNNEQFF	TGCGCCAGCAGCCAAGGGTGGGAGTTGAACAATGAGCAGTTCTTC
13	TRBV5-1	many	.	TRBJ2-3	CASIQEGTDTQYF	TGCGCCAGCATTCAGGAGGGAACAGATACGCAGTATTTT
14	TRBV12-3/TRBV12-4	.	.	TRBJ2-5	CASSSWDGEETQYF	TGTGCCAGCAGTTCCTGGGACGGCGAAGAGACCCAGTACTTC
16	TRBV12-3/TRBV12-4	.	.	TRBJ1-1	CASRHPEQGWDTEAFF	TGTGCCAGCAGACATCCTGAACAGGGCTGGGACACTGAAGCTTTCTTT
13	TRBV6-1	.	.	TRBJ2-1	CASSKTRRVEQFF	TGTGCCAGCAGTAAAACTAGAAGGGTTGAGCAGTTCTTC
18	TRBV3-1	few	TRBD2	TRBJ2-3	CASSPSRPSGGAADTQYF	TGTGCCAGCAGCCCCTCCCGTCCCAGCGGGGGCGCGGCAGATACGCAGTATTTT
15	TRBV20-1	.	.	TRBJ1-3	CSANCTAGCGNTIYF	TGCAGTGCCAATTGCACGGCTGGGTGCGGAAACACCATATATTTT
17	TRBV11-2	.	.	TRBJ2-7	CASSLVPRRSVNNEQYF	TGTGCCAGCAGCTTAGTTCCGCGACGAAGTGTGAACAACGAGCAGTACTTC
15	TRBV24-1	.	.	TRBJ2-1	CATNGRGTTYNEQFF	TGTGCCACCAACGGCCGGGGGACCACCTACAATGAGCAGTTCTTC
14	TRBV7-9	.	.	TRBJ1-6	CASSLRDHNSPLHF	TGTGCCAGCAGCCTCCGGGACCATAATTCACCCCTCCACTTT
14	TRBV21-1	.	.	TRBJ1-5	CASIGFSRDQPQHF	TGTGCCAGCATTGGGTTCAGCAGGGATCAGCCCCAGCATTTT
17	TRBV4-3	.	.	TRBJ2-2	CASSQDHQTINTGELFF	TGCGCCAGCAGCCAAGACCATCAGACTATAAACACCGGGGAGCTGTTTTTT
14	TRBV15	few	.	TRBJ2-2	CATSRDMNTGELFF	TGTGCCACCAGCAGAGATATGAACACCGGGGAGCTGTTTTTT
14	TRBV27	many	.	TRBJ2-7	CASRRATLMFEQYF	TGTGCCAGCAGGAGGGCCACTTTGATGTTCGAGCAGTACTTC
13	TRBV4-1	many	.	TRBJ2-7	CASSQDRGYEQYF	TGCGCCAGCAGCCAAGATCGGGGCTACGAGCAGTACTTC
15	TRBV20-1	.	.	TRBJ1-1	CSARPLRLMNTEAFF	TGCAGTGCTAGACCTCTCAGACTGATGAACACTGAAGCTTTCTTT
15	TRBV7-8	large	TRBD1	TRBJ2-3	CASSLNRGPSDTQYF	TGTGCCAGCAGCTTAAACAGGGGACCCTCAGATACGCAGTATTTT
14	TRBV7-9	.	.	TRBJ1-6	CASSEGPGGSPLHF	TGTGCCAGCAGCGAGGGCCCTGGCGGTTCACCCCTCCACTTT
14	TRBV7-2	.	TRBD1	TRBJ2-7	CASSFTLTGSEQYF	TGTGCCAGCAGCTTTACCCTGACAGGGTCCGAGCAGTACTTC
17	TRBV12-3/TRBV12-4	.	.	TRBJ2-1	CASSFGWWESSYNEQFF	TGTGCCAGCAGTTTCGGTTGGTGGGAGAGCTCCTACAATGAGCAGTTCTTC
17	TRBV2	.	TRBD2	TRBJ2-7	CASRGTSGVPWNYEQYF	TGTGCCAGCAGGGGGACTAGCGGGGTCCCTTGGAACTACGAGCAGTACTTC
15	TRBV28	.	.	TRBJ2-1	CASSPPRAAVHEQFF	TGTGCCAGCAGTCCCCCGCGGGCAGCGGTGCATGAGCAGTTCTTC
16	TRBV7-9	.	TRBD1	TRBJ2-7	CASRTGGPNPQNEQYF	TGTGCCAGCAGGACAGGGGGTCCGAATCCCCAAAACGAGCAGTACTTC
16	TRBV29-1	.	TRBD1	TRBJ2-2	CSVGEGTGQNTGELFF	TGCAGCGTTGGTGAAGGGACAGGACAGAACACCGGGGAGCTGTTTTTT
15	TRBV14	few	.	TRBJ2-7	CASSQDLAFPYEQYF	TGTGCCAGCAGCCAAGATCTTGCATTCCCCTACGAGCAGTACTTC
14	TRBV9	.	TRBD1	TRBJ1-1	CASSDRTGGSEAFF	TGTGCCAGCAGCGATCGGACAGGGGGATCTGAAGCTTTCTTT
15	TRBV27	.	TRBD2	TRBJ2-1	CASTESGRGLNEQFF	TGTGCCAGCACCGAAAGCGGGAGGGGGTTAAATGAGCAGTTCTTC
14	TRBV20-1	many	TRBD2	TRBJ2-3	CSARTSGRADTQYF	TGCAGTGCCAGGACTAGCGGGAGGGCAGATACGCAGTATTTT
14	TRBV12-3/TRBV12-4	.	.	TRBJ2-3	CASSRGRGTDTQYF	TGTGCCAGCAGCCGCGGACGGGGCACAGATACGCAGTATTTT
14	TRBV4-1	.	.	TRBJ2-7	CASSQEINTYEQYF	TGCGCCAGCAGCCAAGAAATCAACACCTACGAGCAGTACTTC
17	TRBV3-1	many	.	TRBJ2-3	CASSQDISAVAGDTQYF	TGTGCCAGCAGCCAAGATATAAGTGCGGTGGCGGGAGATACGCAGTATTTT
17	TRBV5-6	.	TRBD1	TRBJ1-1	CASSAGGTGTGGTEAFF	TGTGCCAGCAGCGCAGGAGGGACAGGTACGGGTGGCACTGAAGCTTTCTTT
14	TRBV7-6	.	.	TRBJ1-5	CASSLVYSNQPQHF	TGTGCCAGCAGCTTAGTGTATAGCAATCAGCCCCAGCATTTT
15	TRBV18	.	.	TRBJ1-2	CASSPLRSSRVGYTF	TGTGCCAGCTCACCCCTCCGGTCCAGCCGGGTGGGCTACACCTTC
17	TRBV11-1	once	.	TRBJ1-3	CASSLDSGHSSGNTIYF	TGTGCCAGCAGCTTAGATTCGGGACATTCCTCTGGAAACACCATATATTTT
14	TRBV30	many	TRBD1	TRBJ2-3	CAWTTGASTDTQYF	TGTGCCTGGACAACAGGGGCTAGCACAGATACGCAGTATTTT
16	TRBV20-1	.	.	TRBJ2-7	CSARDLRGSSAYEQYF	TGCAGTGCTAGAGATCTAAGGGGGAGTAGTGCCTACGAGCAGTACTTC
13	TRBV6-4	.	.	TRBJ2-1	CASSGQDMNEQFF	TGTGCCAGCAGTGGTCAGGACATGAATGAGCAGTTCTTC
16	TRBV20-1	.	TRBD1	TRBJ1-2	CSARALGQGLYYGYTF	TGCAGTGCTAGAGCGCTTGGACAGGGGTTATATTATGGCTACACCTTC
13	TRBV4-1	.	.	TRBJ2-2	CASRDSNTGELFF	TGCGCCAGCAGGGACTCTAACACCGGGGAGCTGTTTTTT
15	TRBV5-6	few	.	TRBJ1-6	CASSRRWDLNSPLHF	TGTGCCAGCAGCCGAAGATGGGACCTTAATTCACCCCTCCACTTT
16	TRBV5-1	few	.	TRBJ2-1	CASSLDEGGFYNEQFF	TGCGCCAGCAGCTTGGATGAAGGGGGGTTCTACAATGAGCAGTTCTTC
16	TRBV28	.	TRBD1	TRBJ2-5	CASSLDRDRTEETQYF	TGTGCCAGCAGTTTAGACAGGGACCGAACGGAAGAGACCCAGTACTTC
18	TRBV3-1	.	TRBD2	TRBJ2-7	CASSQGLAGGPFSYEQYF	TGTGCCAGCAGCCAAGGACTAGCGGGAGGTCCGTTCTCCTACGAGCAGTACTTC
18	TRBV5-1	.	.	TRBJ2-5	CASSPGVFRAGLGETQYF	TGCGCCAGCAGCCCGGGGGTATTCCGGGCAGGGTTGGGAGAGACCCAGTACTTC
20	TRBV4-1	.	.	TRBJ1-1	CASSQDRWWAARGMNTEAFF	TGCGCCAGCAGCCAAGATCGGTGGTGGGCAGCCCGGGGGATGAACACTGAAGCTTTCTTT
20	TRBV12-3/TRBV12-4	few	TRBD2	TRBJ2-2	CASSFPHSSFLAGNTGELFF	TGTGCCAGCAGTTTTCCCCATTCCAGTTTTCTAGCGGGGAACACCGGGGAGCTGTTTTTT
14	TRBV14	.	TRBD1	TRBJ2-1	CASNTGVSYNEQFF	TGTGCCAGCAACACAGGGGTCTCCTACAATGAGCAGTTCTTC
15	TRBV9	few	.	TRBJ2-5	CASSPGQFYQETQYF	TGTGCCAGCAGCCCCGGGCAGTTCTACCAAGAGACCCAGTACTTC